A single sample is the source of the 7 T cell receptor beta chains below, sequenced in a study of molecular identifiers for immune sequencing clone quantification. Each CDR3 protein is one row after TCRdb ran MiXCR on the PCR reads. The table shows a few hundred thousand distinct CDR3 sequences, with 20% to 25% occurring only once. The specimen was naive CD8+ T cells from blood, with Jurkat cell RNA spiked in. Subset defined: FACS-sorted CD8+CD4-CCR7+CD45RA+ naive T cells. The receptors derive from a human donor in good health. Some libraries in this study had Jurkat cell RNA spiked in.

The chain employs TRBV12-3 or TRBV12-4 and TRBJ2-5; TRBD2 agrees at 9 bases. The CDR3 length is 16 residues. V shed 3 bases and J 1 base; nucleotides not matched to a gene: 6. The CDR3 coding sequence is TGTGCCAGCAGTTTGCCCCTAGCGGGAATCCAAGAGACCCAGTACTTC. Its translation is CASSLPLAGIQETQYF.

The chain recombines TRBV20-1 with TRBJ2-7; D gene unclear. Germline V gene sequence: CDR1 DFQATT, CDR2 SNEGSKA (reference sequence). Trimming pared 0 bases from V and 4 bases from J, leaving 10 bases between. This CDR3 has 13 amino acids. The CDR3: CSARDLVVYEQYF. DNA for the CDR3: TGCAGTGCTAGAGACCTCGTAGTATACGAGCAGTACTTC.

Ten or more counts support this clonotype. The rearrangement links TRBV27 to TRBJ1-1; 9 positions agree with TRBD1. In germline, CDR1 is MNHEY, CDR2 SMNVEV (reference sequence). The CDR3 covers 14 residues. V lost 6 bases to trimming and J lost 3 bases; unmatched junction nucleotides: 5. The CDR3 spells CASRPGQGYTEAFF. CDR3 DNA: TGTGCCAGCAGGCCGGGACAGGGTTACACTGAAGCTTTCTTT.

This clonotype was seen more than once but under ten times. This sequence joins TRBV6-5 and TRBJ2-2; D remains unclear. The V and J ends lost 5 bases and 5 bases respectively, with 9 bases between them. Germline V gives CDR1 MNHEY, CDR2 SVGAGI. The CDR3 is 13 amino acids. The DNA of the CDR3 is TGTGCCAGCAGTACCCCCGGGACCGGGGAGCTGTTTTTT. It encodes CASSTPGTGELFF.

The rearrangement joins TRBV5-6 to TRBJ2-7, with unresolved D. The CDR3 runs to 14 residues. Germline lookup yields CDR1 SGHDT and CDR2 YYEEEE. V lost 3 bases and J 3 bases, leaving 13 bases between the germline ends. The CDR3 DNA follows: TGTGCCAGCAGCTCTTTTGAGTCCATCTACGAGCAGTACTTC. This sequence encodes CASSSFESIYEQYF.

This rearrangement joins TRBV7-9 to TRBJ2-6; D not resolved. The CDR3 spans 16 residues. From germline, CDR1 is SEHNR and CDR2 FQNEAQ (reference sequence). V shed 4 bases and J shed 0 bases, with 10 bases lying between them. For the CDR3, the DNA is TGTGCCAGCAGCTCCTTCACTCTCTCTGGGGCCAACGTCCTGACTTTC. Protein product: CASSSFTLSGANVLTF.

This clonotype was detected once. One end of the junction fails to match germline, which may point to a read error. Written as DNA, the CDR3 is TGTGCCAGCAGCTCGGGCCTGGGGGCTTACGAGCAGTGCTTC. It translates to CASSSGLGAYEQCF. The V and J genes are TRBV5-3 and TRBJ2-7; a weak D match, TRBD1 (6 bases). TRBV5-3 is designated an ORF whose function remains uncertain. The CDR3 extends over 14 amino acids.